Each of the 17 T cell receptor beta chains below was sequenced from the same sample in a study of T cells of healthy individuals. Each CDR3 protein is one row after TCRdb ran MiXCR on the 5' RACE reads. The data contain tens of thousands of distinct CDR3 sequences, over 12% of them singletons. The receptors shown here come from a human donor in good health.

The rearrangement uses TRBV4-3 and TRBJ2-1; 8 nucleotides agree with TRBD2. This CDR3 is built from 16 residues. After removal of 0 bases from V and 6 bases from J, the junction contained 7 bases not matched to a gene. CDR1 is LGHNA and CDR2 is YSLEER in the germline V gene. The CDR3 bases are TGCGCCAGCAGCCAAGACTCAGGACTAGCTTTCAATGAGCAGTTCTTC. Translated, it gives CASSQDSGLAFNEQFF.

There are many counts of this clonotype. The rearrangement links TRBV4-1 to TRBJ1-6; D is unclear. V lost 1 base and J 9 bases, leaving 19 bases between the germline ends. The CDR3 sequence is 17 residues long. Germline V lookup: CDR1 MGHRA, CDR2 YSYEKL. CDR3 bases: TGCGCCAGCAGCCAAGCCGACATGGGGTTCGTTCGTTCACCCCTCCACTTT. It translates to CASSQADMGFVRSPLHF.

This clonotype was detected many times. CDR3 protein: CASSSTRANEQYF. The CDR3 region has the DNA TGTGCCAGCAGCTCGACCAGGGCTAACGAGCAGTACTTC. J is TRBJ2-7 and V is TRBV7-9; perhaps TRBD1 as D (5 bases). Germline V gene sequence: CDR1 SEHNR, CDR2 FQNEAQ (reference sequence). Between the trimmed V and J ends, which lost 4 bases and 5 bases, there was a span of 12 bases. The CDR3 has 13 amino acids.

Here the CDR3 DNA reads TGTGCCATCGGAGGCGTGGAGAGGAACACTGAAGCTTTCTTT. This codes for CAIGGVERNTEAFF. J is TRBJ1-1 and V is TRBV10-3; D gene unclear. The length of the CDR3 is 14 residues. V was cut by 8 bases and J by 1 base, with 14 bases left in between. Germline assignment: CDR1 ENHRY and CDR2 SYGVKD.

Notes on this clonotype: A junction end diverges from the germline sequence, so it may reflect a read error. The V and J genes are TRBV6-1 and TRBJ2-7; weak D call: TRBD1 (6 bases). Germline CDR1 reads MNHNS; CDR2 reads SASEGT. CDR3 length equals 13 residues. CDR3 DNA sequence: TGTGCCACTCGGGACACCTCCTCCTACGAGCGGTACTTC. Translated: CATRDTSSYERYF.

The table lists this clonotype with a few counts. The V and J genes are TRBV6-5 and TRBJ1-6; maybe TRBD1 (5 bases). V was shortened by 8 bases and J by 0 bases, with 5 bases between the two germline ends. The CDR3 has 13 amino acids. The germline V gene has CDR1 MNHEY and CDR2 SVGAGI. In nucleotides, the CDR3 is TGTGCCAGCCAGGGCTCCTATAATTCACCCCTCCACTTT. Translated, it gives CASQGSYNSPLHF.

This clonotype was recorded only once. J is TRBJ2-2 and V is TRBV19, with 9 positions matching TRBD2. This CDR3 contains 15 residues. Germline V gene sequence: CDR1 LNHDA, CDR2 SQIVND (reference sequence). V lost 5 bases, J lost 4 bases, and 5 bases stayed unmatched. Written as DNA, the CDR3 is TGTGCCAGTAGTGTGCTAGCGGGAAGCACCGGGGAGCTGTTTTTT. Encoded protein: CASSVLAGSTGELFF.

This clonotype was counted at least ten times. CDR3 nucleotide sequence: TGTGCCAGCAGCCCTAGTATGTACGAGCAGTACTTC. It is translated as CASSPSMYEQYF. The rearrangement uses TRBV7-2 and TRBJ2-7; the D is unclear. The CDR3 has 12 residues. V was pared by 5 bases and J by 4 bases, with 9 bases between. Germline V CDR1 and CDR2: SGHTA, FQGNSA.

This clonotype was seen ten or more times. The gene calls are TRBV20-1 and TRBJ2-7, with D possibly matching TRBD1 (5 bases). The CDR3 extends over 15 amino acids. The germline CDR1 and CDR2 sequences are DFQATT and SNEGSKA (reference sequence). The V and J ends lost 6 bases and 6 bases respectively, with 24 bases between them. DNA of the CDR3: TGCAGTGCGCATAAGGGGCATTCCAGTTTAGGCGAGCAGTACTTC. Amino acid sequence: CSAHKGHSSLGEQYF.

This clonotype has at least ten counts. The genes are TRBV28 and TRBJ1-2; perhaps TRBD1 as D (5 bases). CDR1 MDHEN and CDR2 SYDVKM come from the germline V gene. Trimming removed 1 base from V and 2 bases from J, with 5 bases in between. The CDR3 has 13 amino acids. The CDR3 region has the DNA TGTGCCAGCAGTTTATCAGGGAACTATGGCTACACCTTC. This translates into CASSLSGNYGYTF.

This chain links TRBV6-5 with TRBJ2-1; D call uncertain. Germline values: CDR1 MNHEY, CDR2 SVGAGI. Trimming left V 5 bases short and J 2 bases short, with 13 bases between. This CDR3 has 15 residues. The CDR3 coding sequence is TGTGCCAGCAGTGACGACCCTTCCACCTACAATGAGCAGTTCTTC. Its protein is CASSDDPSTYNEQFF.

This clonotype has only a few counts. The gene calls are TRBV5-1 and TRBJ1-1; a weak D match, TRBD1 (6 bases). The V end was cut by 1 base, the J end by 0 bases, with 7 bases between. This CDR3 has 14 residues. Per germline, CDR1 SGHRS and CDR2 YFSETQ. The CDR3 here is CASSLYRVNTEAFF. The CDR3 DNA sequence: TGCGCCAGCAGCTTGTACAGGGTGAACACTGAAGCTTTCTTT.

At least ten counts were recorded for this clonotype. The V gene is TRBV30, the J gene TRBJ1-1; D call uncertain. The V end lost 4 bases, the J end lost 9 bases, and 9 bases lay between the germline ends. This CDR3 is built from 10 residues. Germline lookup yields CDR1 GTSNPN and CDR2 SVGIG (reference sequence). The CDR3 DNA reads TGTGCCTGGAATCGGATGCAAGCTTTCTTT. Protein product: CAWNRMQAFF.

The chain uses TRBV12-3 or TRBV12-4 and TRBJ1-5; no definite D call. The germline V and J ends were trimmed by 0 bases and 6 bases, with 9 bases remaining between them. The CDR3 has 14 residues. DNA of the CDR3: TGTGCCAGCAGTTTAGCTAGTGAACGTCAGCCCCAGCATTTT. This sequence encodes CASSLASERQPQHF.

The table lists this clonotype with a few counts. The chain employs TRBV18 and TRBJ1-3; D possibly corresponds to TRBD1 (6 bases). V was pared by 5 bases and J by 1 base, with 15 bases between. The length of the CDR3 is 16 residues. CDR1 is KGHSH and CDR2 is LQKENI in the germline V gene. The CDR3 bases are TGTGCCAGCTCAGCACTACAGGGCGGTTCTGGAAACACCATATATTTT. Translated: CASSALQGGSGNTIYF. Looking up the rest from reference TRBV18 and TRBJ1-3 gives the full variable domain: NAGVMQNPRHLVRRRGQEARLRCSPMKGHSHVYWYRQLPEEGLKFMVYLQKENIIDESGMPKERFSAEFPKEGPSILRIQQVVRGDSAAYFCASSALQGGSGNTIYFGEGSWLTVV.

This clonotype came up a few times. This chain links TRBV20-1 with TRBJ1-5; D unresolved. Germline values: CDR1 DFQATT, CDR2 SNEGSKA (reference sequence). CDR3 length: 12 amino acids. V shed 6 bases and J shed 5 bases, with 11 bases lying between them. CDR3 bases: TGCAGTGCCAAGTTCGGAGATCAGCCCCAGCATTTT. It translates to CSAKFGDQPQHF.

This clonotype was seen only a few times. The V gene is TRBV29-1, the J gene TRBJ1-2; D not certain. V dropped 4 bases and J dropped 8 bases, with 17 bases sitting between them. Germline lookup yields CDR1 SQVTM and CDR2 ANQGSEA. The CDR3 has 13 residues. CDR3 DNA: TGCAGCGTTGGAATTCAAAATTCCCGGGGCTACACCTTC. This encodes CSVGIQNSRGYTF.